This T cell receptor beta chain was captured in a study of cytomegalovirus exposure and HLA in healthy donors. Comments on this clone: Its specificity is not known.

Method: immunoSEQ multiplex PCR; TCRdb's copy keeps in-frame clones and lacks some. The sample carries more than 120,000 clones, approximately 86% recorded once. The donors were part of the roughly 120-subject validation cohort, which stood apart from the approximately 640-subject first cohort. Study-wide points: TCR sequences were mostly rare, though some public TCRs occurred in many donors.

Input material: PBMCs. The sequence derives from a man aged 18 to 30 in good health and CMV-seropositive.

This CDR3 is CASRPSGQTNIQYF. In DNA, the CDR3 is TGTGCCAGCCGCCCATCGGGACAGACAAACATTCAGTACTTC. This sequence joins TRBV11-1 and TRBJ2-4, with TRBD1 matching 7 bases. Germline V gene lookup returns CDR1 SGHAT and CDR2 FQDESV (reference sequence). This CDR3 region has 14 residues. With V trimmed by 8 bases and J by 6 bases, 10 bases remained unmatched.